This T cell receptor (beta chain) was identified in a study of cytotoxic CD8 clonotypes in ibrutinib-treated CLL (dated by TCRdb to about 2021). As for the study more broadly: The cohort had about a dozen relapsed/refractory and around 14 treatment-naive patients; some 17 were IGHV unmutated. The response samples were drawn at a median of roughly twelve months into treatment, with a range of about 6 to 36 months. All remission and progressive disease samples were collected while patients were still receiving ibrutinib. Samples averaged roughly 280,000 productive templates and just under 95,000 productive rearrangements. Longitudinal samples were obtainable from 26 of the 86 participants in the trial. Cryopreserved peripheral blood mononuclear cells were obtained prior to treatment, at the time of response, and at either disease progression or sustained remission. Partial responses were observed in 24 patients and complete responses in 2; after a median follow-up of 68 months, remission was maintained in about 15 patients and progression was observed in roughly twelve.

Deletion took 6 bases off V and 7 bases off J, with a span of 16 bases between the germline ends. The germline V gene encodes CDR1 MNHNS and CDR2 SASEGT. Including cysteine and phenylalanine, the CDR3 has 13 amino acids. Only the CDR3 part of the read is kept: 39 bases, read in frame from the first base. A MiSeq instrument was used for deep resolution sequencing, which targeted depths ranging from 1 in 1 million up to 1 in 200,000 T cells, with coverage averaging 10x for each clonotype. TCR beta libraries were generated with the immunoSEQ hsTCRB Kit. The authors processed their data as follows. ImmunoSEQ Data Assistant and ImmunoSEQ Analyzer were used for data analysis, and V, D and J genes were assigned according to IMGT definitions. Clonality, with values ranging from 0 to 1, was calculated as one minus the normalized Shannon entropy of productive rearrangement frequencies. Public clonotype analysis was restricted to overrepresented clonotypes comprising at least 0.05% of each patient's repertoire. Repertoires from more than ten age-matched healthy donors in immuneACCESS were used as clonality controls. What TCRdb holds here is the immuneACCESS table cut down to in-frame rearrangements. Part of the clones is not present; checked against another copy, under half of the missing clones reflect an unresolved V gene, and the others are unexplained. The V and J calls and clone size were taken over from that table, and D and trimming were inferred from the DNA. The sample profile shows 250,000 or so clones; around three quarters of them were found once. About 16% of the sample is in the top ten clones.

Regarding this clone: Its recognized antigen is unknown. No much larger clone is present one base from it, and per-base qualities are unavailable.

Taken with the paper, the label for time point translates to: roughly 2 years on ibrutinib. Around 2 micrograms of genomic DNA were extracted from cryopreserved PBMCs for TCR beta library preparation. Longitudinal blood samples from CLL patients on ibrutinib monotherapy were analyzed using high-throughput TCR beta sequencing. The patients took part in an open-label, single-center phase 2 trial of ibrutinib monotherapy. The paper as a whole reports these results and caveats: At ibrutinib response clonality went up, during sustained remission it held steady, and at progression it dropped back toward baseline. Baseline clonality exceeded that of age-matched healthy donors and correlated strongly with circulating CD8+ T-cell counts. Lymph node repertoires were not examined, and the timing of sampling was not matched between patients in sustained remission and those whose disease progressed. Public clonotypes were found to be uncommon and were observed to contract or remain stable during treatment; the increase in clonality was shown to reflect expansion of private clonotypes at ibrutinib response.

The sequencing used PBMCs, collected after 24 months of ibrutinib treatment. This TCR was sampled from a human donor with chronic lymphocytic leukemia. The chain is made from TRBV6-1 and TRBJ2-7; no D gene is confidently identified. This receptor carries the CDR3 CASSSWGSLEQYF. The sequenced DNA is TGTGCCAGCAGCTCTTGGGGATCTTTGGAGCAGTACTTC.